Following are 27 T cell receptor beta chains from one sample sequenced in a study of blood T cell repertoires in COVID-19 (dated by TCRdb to the early 2020s). Library generation was performed with the immunoSEQ multiplex PCR assay. Not all clones reach the TCRdb copy of this immuneACCESS table, which keeps in-frame sequences only. Checked studies attribute under half of the gap to unresolved V genes and leave the rest unexplained. This sample gives 340,000 or so clones in total; 87% of them show up just once. The top ten constitute 1% of the sample. Specimen: peripheral blood. Receptor source: a man aged 45-60 years with active or convalescent COVID-19.

This clone was detected once. V gene TRBV5-1 combines with J gene TRBJ2-2, with a possible D match to TRBD2 (5 bases). The CDR3 has 16 amino acids. CDR1 and CDR2 (germline): SGHRS, YFSETQ. V shed 2 bases and J shed 1 base, with 12 bases lying between them. The CDR3 nucleotides read TGCGCCAGCAGCTTAGAGGGCCCACAGAACACCGGGGAGCTGTTTTTT. Translated: CASSLEGPQNTGELFF.

The DNA for the CDR3 is TGTGCCAGCAGTGAGAAAAACTGGGAGACCCAGTACTTC. Translated: CASSEKNWETQYF. The V gene is TRBV2, the J gene TRBJ2-5; D ambiguous. The germline V gene encodes CDR1 SNHLY and CDR2 FYNNEI. Trimming shortened V by 3 bases and J by 5 bases, and 10 bases separated the two germline ends. This CDR3 is built from 13 residues.

The chain recombines TRBV6-6 with TRBJ2-7; the match to TRBD2 covers 8 bases. This CDR3 comprises 17 residues. V trimming: 5 bases; J trimming: 1 base; junction bases outside the gene matches: 13. Germline-derived CDR1 and CDR2 are MNHNY and SVGAGI (reference sequence). CDR3 amino acids: CASSPRSGAAPSYEQYF. In DNA form, the CDR3 reads TGTGCCAGCAGTCCCCGTAGCGGGGCGGCTCCATCCTACGAGCAGTACTTC.

The gene calls are TRBV28 and TRBJ1-4, with 10 nucleotides matching TRBD1. The CDR3 extends over 19 amino acids. V lost 6 bases to trimming and J lost 10 bases; unmatched junction nucleotides: 23. Germline CDR1 is MDHEN and CDR2 is SYDVKM. In nucleotides, the CDR3 is TGTGCCAGCAGGCTTAGCCCGGGACAGGGGATGAGCAAGGGTGGAAAACTGTTTTTT. Translated, it gives CASRLSPGQGMSKGGKLFF.

The rearrangement uses TRBV19 and TRBJ1-6, with D possibly TRBD1 on 5 matching bases. Germline V gives CDR1 LNHDA, CDR2 SQIVND (reference sequence). Trimming stripped 8 bases from V and 9 bases from J, with 14 bases between. CDR3 length: 13 amino acids. Here the CDR3 DNA reads TGTGCCAGTGGTCAAGGAGGGACTTCACCCCTCCACTTT. Amino acids: CASGQGGTSPLHF.

The chain links TRBV15 to TRBJ2-7; D perhaps matches TRBD2 (6 bases). Germline loops: CDR1 LNHNV, CDR2 YYDKDF (reference sequence). Trimming left V 1 base short and J 4 bases short, with 23 bases between. CDR3 length equals 18 residues. CDR3 sequence (DNA): TGTGCCACCAGCAGAGTCTCCGGACCGGGACTCGTAGGGTACGAGCAGTACTTC. Protein sequence: CATSRVSGPGLVGYEQYF.

The chain couples TRBV7-9 to TRBJ1-2, with D possibly matching TRBD1 (5 bases). The CDR3 has 16 amino acids. CDR1 SEHNR and CDR2 FQNEAQ come from the germline V gene (reference sequence). Trimming took off 4 bases at V and 2 bases at J, with 17 bases between the two ends. CDR3 nucleotides: TGTGCCAGCAGCTATCTCTCAGGGTCCCTCAACTATGGCTACACCTTC. This gives the protein CASSYLSGSLNYGYTF.

The chain is built from TRBV6-5 and TRBJ2-7, with D possibly TRBD1 on 6 matching bases. V lost 5 bases to trimming and J lost 6 bases, with 20 bases between them. The V gene's germline CDR1 is MNHEY and CDR2 SVGAGI. CDR3 length equals 15 residues. CDR3 bases: TGTGCCAGCAGTCATCCAGGGGAATCAGTTCGCGAGCAGTACTTC. Protein sequence: CASSHPGESVREQYF.

The chain uses TRBV10-3 and TRBJ1-1; 8 bases fit TRBD1. The germline V gene has CDR1 ENHRY and CDR2 SYGVKD. The CDR3 runs 17 residues. With 0 bases clipped from V and 2 bases from J, the junction kept 8 bases outside the gene matches. CDR3 in amino acids: CAISESGTGGGNTEAFF. The CDR3 coding sequence is TGTGCCATCAGTGAGTCAGGCACAGGGGGGGGAAACACTGAAGCTTTCTTT.

This clone was picked up a small number of times. The chain combines TRBV4-3 with TRBJ1-2; D unresolved. V lost 3 bases, J lost 2 bases, and 10 bases lay in between. The CDR3 consists of 14 residues. Germline CDR1 and CDR2: LGHNA and YSLEER. CDR3 sequence (DNA): TGCGCCAGCAGCCACTCCGGGGAGAACTATGGCTACACCTTC. It encodes CASSHSGENYGYTF.

The chain recombines TRBV19 with TRBJ1-5; maybe TRBD1 (6 bases). CDR1 is LNHDA and CDR2 is SQIVND in the germline V gene (reference sequence). V was pared by 5 bases and J by 4 bases, with 12 bases between. CDR3 length: 14 amino acids. In DNA, the CDR3 is TGTGCCAGTAGTGCGGACAGATGGAATCAGCCCCAGCATTTT. Residues: CASSADRWNQPQHF.

Only a few counts were recorded for this clone. The chain employs TRBV9 and TRBJ1-4, with D uncertain. The germline V gene has CDR1 SGDLS and CDR2 YYNGEE. V lost 0 bases and J lost 4, with 25 bases in between. The CDR3 sequence is 20 residues long. The CDR3 reads CASSVVSRVWERSGNEKLFF. For the CDR3, the DNA is TGTGCCAGCAGCGTAGTCTCCCGAGTTTGGGAGCGGTCAGGTAATGAAAAACTGTTTTTT.

The rearrangement links TRBV5-1 to TRBJ2-1; 7 bases line up with TRBD1. The CDR3 covers 16 residues. Germline values: CDR1 SGHRS, CDR2 YFSETQ. V lost 0 bases, J lost 3 bases, and 6 bases stayed unmatched. For the CDR3, the DNA is TGCGCCAGCAGCTTGGGTAAAGGGGGCGACTACAATGAGCAGTTCTTC. This encodes CASSLGKGGDYNEQFF.

This sequence joins TRBV6-2 or TRBV6-3 and TRBJ2-5, with TRBD1 matching 10 bases. The CDR3 contains 15 residues. Trimming took 2 bases from V and 2 from J; bases not matched to a gene: 2. CDR1 MNHEY and CDR2 SVGEGT come from the germline V gene. The CDR3 sequence: CASSYGTGDQETQYF. The DNA for the CDR3 is TGTGCCAGCAGTTACGGGACAGGGGATCAAGAGACCCAGTACTTC.

There are a few counts of this clone. The chain joins TRBV5-1 to TRBJ1-1, with 11 bases identical to TRBD1. The trim removed 4 bases at V and 8 bases at J, leaving 7 bases unmatched. Germline values: CDR1 SGHRS, CDR2 YFSETQ. CDR3 length equals 14 residues. The CDR3 DNA sequence: TGCGCCAGCAGCACCCTGGACAGGGGGCTCGAAGCTTTCTTT. Translating it yields CASSTLDRGLEAFF.

This rearrangement joins TRBV9 to TRBJ1-2, with 7 positions matching TRBD1. Germline lookup yields CDR1 SGDLS and CDR2 YYNGEE. The CDR3 is 15 amino acids. Trimming at V came to 0 bases and at J to 3 bases, leaving 5 bases not matched to a gene. In DNA, the CDR3 is TGTGCCAGCAGCGTAGCCGGGACAGTGTACTATGGCTACACCTTC. This gives the protein CASSVAGTVYYGYTF.

The chain couples TRBV27 to TRBJ1-4; a possible D gene is TRBD1 (5 bases). V lost 6 bases to trimming and J lost 5 bases, with 10 bases between them. The CDR3 sequence is 13 residues long. Germline V gene lookup returns CDR1 MNHEY and CDR2 SMNVEV (reference sequence). In nucleotides, the CDR3 is TGTGCCAGCAGGACCACAGGAAATGAAAAACTGTTTTTT. This translates into CASRTTGNEKLFF. The entire variable domain, with the rest obtained from reference TRBV27 and TRBJ1-4, is as follows: EAQVTQNPRYLITVTGKKLTVTCSQNMNHEYMSWYRQDPGLGLRQIYYSMNVEVTDKGDVPEGYKVSRKEKRNFPLILESPSPNQTSLYFCASRTTGNEKLFFGSGTQLSVL.

The chain has TRBV11-3 and TRBJ2-7; 8 bases fit TRBD1. CDR3 size: 14 residues. Trimming took 5 bases from V and 6 from J; bases not matched to a gene: 9. In germline, CDR1 is SGHNT, CDR2 YENEEA. CDR3 amino acids: CASSPTGGVREQYF. The CDR3 DNA reads TGTGCCAGCAGCCCTACAGGGGGTGTTCGCGAGCAGTACTTC.

This chain uses TRBV28 with TRBJ1-1, with 9 positions matching TRBD1. CDR1 and CDR2 from the germline V gene are MDHEN and SYDVKM. The CDR3 extends over 16 amino acids. With V trimmed by 1 base and J by 1 base, 4 bases remained unmatched. The CDR3 bases are TGTGCCAGCAGTTTATCCGGACAGGGGAAGAACACTGAAGCTTTCTTT. Its protein product is CASSLSGQGKNTEAFF.

V is TRBV5-4 and J is TRBJ1-6, with 7 bases matching TRBD1. Germline CDR1 and CDR2: SGHNT and YYREEE (reference sequence). The CDR3 sequence is 14 residues long. The V segment lost 2 bases and the J segment 10 bases; nucleotides outside the gene matches: 6. CDR3: CASSFTGAGSPLHF. In nucleotides, the CDR3 is TGTGCCAGCAGCTTTACAGGGGCCGGCTCACCCCTCCACTTT.

The CDR3 DNA reads as TGTGCCAGCAGCGCTGTAGGACAGGGAGTAAATCAGCCCCAGCATTTT. This gives the protein CASSAVGQGVNQPQHF. This chain links TRBV7-2 with TRBJ1-5; 8 bases are shared with TRBD1. Germline lookup yields CDR1 SGHTA and CDR2 FQGNSA. The CDR3 contains 16 residues. The J segment lost 4 bases and the V segment lost 5 bases, leaving 10 bases of the junction unmatched.

The chain is built from TRBV5-1 and TRBJ2-5, with 14 bases aligning to TRBD2. CDR3 length equals 16 residues. The germline V gene encodes CDR1 SGHRS and CDR2 YFSETQ. V was pared by 4 bases and J by 5 bases, with 7 bases of the junction left unmatched. CDR3 residues: CASSLGLAGGGETQYF. As DNA, the CDR3 is TGCGCCAGCAGCCTAGGACTAGCGGGAGGTGGGGAGACCCAGTACTTC.

The V gene is TRBV28, the J gene TRBJ1-5, with 10 bases identical to TRBD1. Unmatched junction bases numbered 6, after V lost 3 bases and J lost 7 bases. Germline values: CDR1 MDHEN, CDR2 SYDVKM. The CDR3 has 15 residues. CDR3 protein: CASSLRQGAYQPQHF. The CDR3 region has the DNA TGTGCCAGCAGTTTGAGACAGGGGGCATACCAGCCCCAGCATTTT.

In this sample, this clone turned up once. The rearrangement uses TRBV27 and TRBJ2-7; 7 bases map to TRBD1. The CDR3 consists of 14 residues. Trimming at V came to 2 bases and at J to 3 bases, leaving 4 bases not matched to a gene. The germline CDR1 and CDR2 sequences are MNHEY and SMNVEV (reference sequence). CDR3 residues: CASSLKRQGYEQYF. In nucleotides, the CDR3 is TGTGCCAGCAGTTTAAAGCGACAGGGCTACGAGCAGTACTTC.

The rearrangement uses TRBV5-1 and TRBJ1-1; weak D call: TRBD1 (5 bases). This CDR3 region has 15 residues. Germline CDR1 and CDR2: SGHRS and YFSETQ. Trimming cost V 0 bases and J 5 bases, with 14 bases left between them. DNA for the CDR3: TGCGCCAGCAGCTTGGGTGGGGCGATAAGGACTGAAGCTTTCTTT. It codes for CASSLGGAIRTEAFF.

This chain uses TRBV14 with TRBJ2-1; weak D call: TRBD2 (6 bases). The CDR3 runs 13 residues. V gave up 4 bases and J gave up 4 bases, with 8 bases separating them. Germline V gene lookup returns CDR1 SGHDN and CDR2 FVKESK. CDR3 sequence reads: CASSLRGYNEQFF. The CDR3 coding sequence is TGTGCCAGCAGCCTACGGGGGTACAATGAGCAGTTCTTC.

This clone showed up just once. This chain connects TRBV19 to TRBJ1-2; D is perhaps TRBD1 (5 bases). V lost 3 bases, J lost 0 bases, and 17 bases lay in between. Germline CDR1 LNHDA, CDR2 SQIVND (reference sequence). The CDR3 contains 17 residues. CDR3 residues: CASSIPSYRQSNYGYTF. In DNA form, the CDR3 reads TGTGCCAGTAGTATCCCGTCCTACCGACAGTCTAACTATGGCTACACCTTC.